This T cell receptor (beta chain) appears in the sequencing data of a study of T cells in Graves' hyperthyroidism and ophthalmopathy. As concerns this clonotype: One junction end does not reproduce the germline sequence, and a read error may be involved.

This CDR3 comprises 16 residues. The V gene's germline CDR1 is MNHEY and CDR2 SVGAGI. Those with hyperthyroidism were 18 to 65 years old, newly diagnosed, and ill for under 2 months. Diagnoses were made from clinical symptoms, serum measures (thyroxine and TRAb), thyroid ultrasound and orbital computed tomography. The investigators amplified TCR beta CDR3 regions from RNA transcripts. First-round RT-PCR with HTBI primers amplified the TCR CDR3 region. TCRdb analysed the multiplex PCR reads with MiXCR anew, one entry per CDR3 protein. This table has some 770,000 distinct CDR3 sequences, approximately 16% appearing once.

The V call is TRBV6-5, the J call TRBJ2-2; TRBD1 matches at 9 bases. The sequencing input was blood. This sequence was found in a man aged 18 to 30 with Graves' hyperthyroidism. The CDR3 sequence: CASGYPGTGSAGELFF. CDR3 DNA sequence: TGTGCCAGCGGTTACCCCGGGACAGGGTCCGCCGGGGAGCTGTTTTTT.